These T cell receptor beta chains were read from a single sample in a study of cytomegalovirus exposure and HLA in healthy donors. The assay was immunoSEQ multiplex PCR, and TCRdb's table has in-frame clones only and misses some. The sample has around 150,000 clones; more than 60% are singletons. Sequencing was done on a sample of PBMCs. The source is a man aged 35-49 years in good health and CMV-seronegative. Both conserved end residues are part of each CDR3. A D gene is named only where the DNA matches it firmly. Clone size is stated in some rows and not others, as once, few, many or a class when expanded.

d_gene | j_gene | abundance | v_gene | CDR3aa | CDR3nt
TRBD1 | TRBJ1-1 | . | TRBV7-3 | CASSLAPSGGQTEAFF | TGTGCCAGCAGCTTGGCCCCGTCAGGGGGGCAAACTGAAGCTTTCTTT
. | TRBJ2-5 | . | TRBV6-5 | CASRELGTQYF | TGTGCCAGCAGGGAGCTAGGGACCCAGTACTTC
. | TRBJ1-1 | few | TRBV2 | CASALTGNTEAFF | TGTGCCAGCGCCCTGACAGGGAACACTGAAGCTTTCTTT
. | TRBJ2-5 | . | TRBV10-3 | CAISDLGAQETQYF | TGTGCCATCAGTGATTTGGGGGCCCAAGAGACCCAGTACTTC
TRBD1 | TRBJ1-2 | . | TRBV6-4 | CASSAGQLYGYTF | TGTGCCAGCAGTGCGGGACAGCTCTATGGCTACACCTTC
. | TRBJ1-6 | . | TRBV4-1 | CASSQVAGRSYNSPLHF | TGCGCCAGCAGCCAAGTGGCAGGGCGGTCCTATAATTCACCCCTCCACTTT
. | TRBJ2-4 | . | TRBV6-6 | CASSYSPGDTGGIQYF | TGTGCCAGCAGTTACTCTCCCGGGGACACAGGAGGCATTCAGTACTTC
. | TRBJ1-2 | once | TRBV28 | CASRSGGGRGANYGYTF | TGTGCCAGCCGTAGCGGCGGGGGGCGAGGGGCTAACTATGGCTACACCTTC
. | TRBJ2-3 | . | TRBV5-1 | CASSLLIKAGYTDTQYF | TGCGCCAGCAGCTTGCTCATCAAGGCAGGCTACACAGATACGCAGTATTTT
TRBD1 | TRBJ2-3 | few | TRBV6-6 | CASSSPGTGGTDTQYF | TGTGCCAGCAGTTCACCCGGAACAGGGGGCACAGATACGCAGTATTTT
. | TRBJ1-2 | . | TRBV19 | CASRTGSYGYTF | TGTGCCAGTAGAACGGGGAGCTATGGCTACACCTTC
TRBD2 | TRBJ2-2 | . | TRBV19 | CASKLADTGELFF | TGTGCCAGTAAACTAGCGGACACCGGGGAGCTGTTTTTT
. | TRBJ2-6 | . | TRBV4-2 | CASSHLSGANVLTF | TGTGCCAGCAGCCACCTCTCTGGGGCCAACGTCCTGACTTTC
. | TRBJ1-5 | . | TRBV5-6 | CASSLAGQPQHF | TGTGCCAGCAGCTTGGCCGGGCAGCCCCAGCATTTT
TRBD2 | TRBJ2-1 | . | TRBV7-8 | CASSLGLAGGGNEQFF | TGTGCCAGCAGCCTAGGACTAGCGGGGGGTGGTAATGAGCAGTTCTTC
TRBD2 | TRBJ2-3 | . | TRBV4-3 | CASSRTSGDTDTQYF | TGCGCCAGCAGCAGGACTAGCGGAGACACAGATACGCAGTATTTT
TRBD1 | TRBJ1-1 | . | TRBV5-1 | CASSKDRFVTEAFF | TGCGCCAGCAGCAAGGACAGGTTTGTGACTGAAGCTTTCTTT
. | TRBJ1-3 | . | TRBV9 | CASSDGTSSGNTIYF | TGTGCCAGCAGCGACGGGACAAGCTCTGGAAACACCATATATTTT
. | TRBJ1-6 | . | TRBV6-5 | CASSFAGRLHF | TGTGCCAGCAGTTTTGCGGGTCGCCTCCACTTT
TRBD1 | TRBJ2-7 | . | TRBV18 | CASSPGQGRYEQYF | TGTGCCAGCTCACCGGGACAGGGTAGATACGAGCAGTACTTC
. | TRBJ1-3 | . | TRBV5-6 | CASTSRGLFKGNTIYF | TGTGCCAGCACCTCCAGGGGACTATTCAAGGGAAACACCATATATTTT
. | TRBJ2-1 | . | TRBV5-1 | CASSADRPHEQFF | TGCGCCAGCAGCGCCGACAGGCCCCATGAGCAGTTCTTC
TRBD1 | TRBJ1-1 | . | TRBV9 | CASSAYSGTGALRNTEAFF | TGTGCCAGCAGCGCGTATTCCGGGACAGGGGCCTTAAGGAACACTGAAGCTTTCTTT
. | TRBJ1-4 | few | TRBV7-8 | CASSLVGQGNEKLFF | TGTGCCAGCAGCTTAGTGGGTCAGGGGAATGAAAAACTGTTTTTT
TRBD2 | TRBJ2-1 | . | TRBV15 | CATSATTSGAYNEQFF | TGTGCCACCAGCGCCACAACTAGCGGGGCCTACAATGAGCAGTTCTTC
. | TRBJ2-3 | . | TRBV6-1 | CASSESLQGRAQGTQYF | TGTGCCAGCAGTGAGAGCTTACAGGGTAGGGCACAGGGTACGCAGTATTTT
. | TRBJ1-2 | . | TRBV6-5 | CASRKRGGGRSYTF | TGTGCCAGCAGAAAGCGGGGCGGCGGTAGGAGCTACACCTTC
. | TRBJ1-4 | . | TRBV5-1 | CASAKAGATNEKLFF | TGCGCCAGCGCCAAGGCGGGGGCAACTAATGAAAAACTGTTTTTT
. | TRBJ2-1 | . | TRBV6-1 | CASSLSVYNEQFF | TGTGCCAGCAGTCTTAGCGTATACAATGAGCAGTTCTTC